Included here is one T cell receptor (beta chain) sequence, with context. The data originate from a study of blood T cell repertoires in COVID-19. In the study's own analysis: Estimation of nucleated cell counts was performed using reference gene primer amplification. Here immunoSEQ multiplex PCR was the method, and the copy in TCRdb shows in-frame clones only, minus some. V and J calls and clone size come straight from that table; D and trimming were deduced from the DNA. This table holds 250,000 to 300,000 clones, over 80% found once. The CDR3 has 13 residues. The germline V and J ends were trimmed by 1 base and 6 bases, with 9 bases remaining between them. Participant ages covered about 18 to 89 years across about two dozen US areas.

Material: PBMCs or T cells enriched from blood (not recorded which). The receptor comes from a human donor in a cohort exposed to, infected with or recovered from COVID-19 (not recorded which). The donor label of this sample is uncertain. This rearrangement joins TRBV12-3 or TRBV12-4 to TRBJ1-2; D gene uncertain. The DNA of the CDR3 is TGTGCCAGCAGTTTAGGGGAGAGCGATGGCTACACCTTC. As protein: CASSLGESDGYTF.